This record looks at one TCR beta chain sequence and its context. Original data processing: From reference gene primer amplification, estimates of nucleated cell counts were derived. TCRdb's table, derived via immunoSEQ multiplex PCR, lists solely in-frame clones and lacks some. The D gene and trimming were derived from the DNA, and the V and J assignments and clone size from that table. The sample includes roughly 190,000 clones, 94% of them seen just once. The sample belongs to a study of blood T cell repertoires in COVID-19. On the study more broadly: Acute-phase and convalescent COVID-19 samples originated in the United States, Italy and Spain. T cells, B-cell-depleted T cells, or PBMCs provided the cDNA or gDNA that served as material.

The CDR3 is made up of 15 amino acids. Trimming stripped 1 base from V and 1 base from J, with 10 bases between. Germline V gives CDR1 SGHVS, CDR2 FNYEAQ. Recruited during active infection, patients (from Seattle) were subsequently followed longitudinally. The V call is TRBV7-6, the J call TRBJ1-2; D is possibly TRBD1 (6 bases). This clonotype originated in a man aged 25-45 years with COVID-19, enrolled during active disease. Sequences were obtained from peripheral blood. The CDR3 DNA follows: TGTGCCAGCAGCTTAGGTGTACAGGGTAACTATGGCTACACCTTC. This translates into CASSLGVQGNYGYTF. Full variable domain (remainder filled in from reference TRBV7-6 and TRBJ1-2): GAGVSQSPRYKVTKRGQDVALRCDPISGHVSLYWYRQALGQGPEFLTYFNYEAQQDKSGLPNDRFSAERPEGSISTLTIQRTEQRDSAMYRCASSLGVQGNYGYTFGSGTRLTVV.